The rows below give T cell receptor beta chains drawn from one sample of a study of T cell repertoires in cytomegalovirus infection. TCRdb passed the reads through MiXCR, listing each CDR3 protein once. The sample shows some 220,000 distinct CDR3 sequences, roughly an eighth of them seen only once. Material: PBMCs. The source of these receptors is a human donor in good health (CMV status not recorded). Some clones in this sample may be carry-over from other donors' samples. The CDR3 runs from the conserved cysteine through the conserved F or W. Each record gives: clone size, V gene, J gene, D gene, CDR3 protein, CDR3 DNA. D genes are given only for firm matches. A row's size may be missing; if present it is once, few, many or a size class.

abundance: many; v_gene: TRBV19; j_gene: TRBJ2-2; d_gene: TRBD1; CDR3aa: CASSAIQGWAGELFF; CDR3nt: TGTGCCAGTAGTGCAATACAGGGGTGGGCCGGGGAGCTGTTTTTT
abundance: many; v_gene: TRBV4-3; j_gene: TRBJ2-7; d_gene: .; CDR3aa: CASSRPSQGISYEQYF; CDR3nt: TGCGCCAGCAGCCGACCCTCACAGGGAATTTCCTACGAGCAGTACTTC
abundance: .; v_gene: TRBV7-9; j_gene: TRBJ2-2; d_gene: TRBD1; CDR3aa: CASSFLGDRVYTGELFF; CDR3nt: TGTGCCAGCAGCTTTTTAGGGGACAGGGTCTACACCGGGGAGCTGTTTTTT
abundance: .; v_gene: TRBV28; j_gene: TRBJ2-7; d_gene: .; CDR3aa: CASSHPGSTYEQYF; CDR3nt: TGTGCCAGCAGTCACCCGGGGTCGACCTACGAGCAGTACTTC
abundance: many; v_gene: TRBV28; j_gene: TRBJ2-5; d_gene: TRBD1; CDR3aa: CASSGRDSPFETQYF; CDR3nt: TGTGCCAGCAGTGGTCGGGACAGCCCTTTCGAGACCCAGTACTTC
abundance: .; v_gene: TRBV5-1; j_gene: TRBJ2-5; d_gene: .; CDR3aa: CASSSSSPYQETQYF; CDR3nt: TGCGCCAGCAGCTCCTCAAGCCCTTACCAAGAGACCCAGTACTTC
abundance: many; v_gene: TRBV6-2/TRBV6-3; j_gene: TRBJ2-7; d_gene: TRBD2; CDR3aa: CASSYVPGLAGTYEQYF; CDR3nt: TGTGCCAGCAGTTACGTGCCCGGACTAGCGGGTACCTACGAGCAGTACTTC
abundance: many; v_gene: TRBV7-2; j_gene: TRBJ2-5; d_gene: TRBD2; CDR3aa: CASKKGTSTETQYF; CDR3nt: TGTGCCAGCAAAAAGGGGACTAGCACAGAGACCCAGTACTTC
abundance: .; v_gene: TRBV7-9; j_gene: TRBJ2-5; d_gene: .; CDR3aa: CASSQDHFQYF; CDR3nt: TGTGCCAGCAGCCAGGACCACTTCCAGTACTTC
abundance: many; v_gene: TRBV11-3; j_gene: TRBJ2-5; d_gene: TRBD2; CDR3aa: CASSLEPGLAGKETQYF; CDR3nt: TGTGCCAGCAGCTTAGAGCCGGGACTAGCGGGGAAAGAGACCCAGTACTTC
abundance: .; v_gene: TRBV28; j_gene: TRBJ1-2; d_gene: .; CDR3aa: CASSLGGVKNYGYTF; CDR3nt: TGTGCCAGCAGTTTAGGGGGGGTAAAGAACTATGGCTACACCTTC
abundance: few; v_gene: TRBV6-2/TRBV6-3; j_gene: TRBJ2-7; d_gene: .; CDR3aa: CASSYGAISYEQYF; CDR3nt: TGTGCCAGCAGTTACGGGGCCATCTCCTACGAGCAGTACTTC
abundance: few; v_gene: TRBV20-1; j_gene: TRBJ2-3; d_gene: .; CDR3aa: CSARALMFSADTQYF; CDR3nt: TGCAGTGCTAGGGCCCTAATGTTCTCCGCAGATACGCAGTATTTT
abundance: many; v_gene: TRBV19; j_gene: TRBJ2-1; d_gene: .; CDR3aa: CASSTLTAIREQFF; CDR3nt: TGTGCCAGTAGTACATTGACAGCAATACGGGAGCAGTTCTTC
abundance: few; v_gene: TRBV4-1; j_gene: TRBJ2-7; d_gene: TRBD1; CDR3aa: CASSQDRGTGDEQYF; CDR3nt: TGCGCCAGCAGCCAAGATCGGGGGACAGGGGACGAGCAGTACTTC
abundance: .; v_gene: TRBV27; j_gene: TRBJ2-7; d_gene: .; CDR3aa: CASKGFYEQYF; CDR3nt: TGTGCCAGCAAGGGGTTTTACGAGCAGTACTTC
abundance: .; v_gene: TRBV10-2; j_gene: TRBJ1-1; d_gene: .; CDR3aa: CASTEQRNTEAFF; CDR3nt: TGCGCCAGCACCGAACAGCGGAACACTGAAGCTTTCTTT
abundance: many; v_gene: TRBV25-1; j_gene: TRBJ2-7; d_gene: TRBD2; CDR3aa: CASSASGLGAYEQYF; CDR3nt: TGTGCCAGCAGTGCCTCGGGACTAGGGGCCTACGAGCAGTACTTC
abundance: .; v_gene: TRBV20-1; j_gene: TRBJ1-5; d_gene: .; CDR3aa: CSALRDIGGNQPQHF; CDR3nt: TGCAGTGCCTTGAGGGACATCGGGGGCAATCAGCCCCAGCATTTT
abundance: few; v_gene: TRBV14; j_gene: TRBJ2-7; d_gene: .; CDR3aa: CASSRGLTDPYEQYF; CDR3nt: TGTGCCAGCAGCCGAGGCCTGACAGACCCCTACGAGCAGTACTTC
abundance: .; v_gene: TRBV28; j_gene: TRBJ2-1; d_gene: .; CDR3aa: CASSLSAGRNEQFF; CDR3nt: TGTGCCAGCAGTTTATCGGCAGGGAGGAATGAGCAGTTCTTC
abundance: many; v_gene: TRBV5-4; j_gene: TRBJ2-5; d_gene: TRBD1; CDR3aa: CASSLAPSGQGKETQYF; CDR3nt: TGTGCCAGCAGCTTGGCTCCTTCGGGACAGGGGAAAGAGACCCAGTACTTC
abundance: .; v_gene: TRBV5-1; j_gene: TRBJ2-3; d_gene: .; CDR3aa: CASSLATGRTGADTQYF; CDR3nt: TGCGCCAGCAGCTTGGCCACGGGCAGGACGGGTGCAGATACGCAGTATTTT
abundance: many; v_gene: TRBV7-6; j_gene: TRBJ1-3; d_gene: TRBD1; CDR3aa: CASSLGPRQGASGNTIYF; CDR3nt: TGTGCCAGCAGCTTAGGACCGCGACAGGGGGCTTCTGGAAACACCATATATTTT
abundance: .; v_gene: TRBV29-1; j_gene: TRBJ2-5; d_gene: .; CDR3aa: CSVRQARGKETQYF; CDR3nt: TGCAGCGTCCGACAGGCTAGGGGCAAAGAGACCCAGTACTTC
abundance: .; v_gene: TRBV29-1; j_gene: TRBJ1-2; d_gene: .; CDR3aa: CSVTASDYGYTF; CDR3nt: TGCAGCGTGACAGCCTCGGACTATGGCTACACCTTC
abundance: .; v_gene: TRBV5-4; j_gene: TRBJ2-5; d_gene: .; CDR3aa: CASSIPGGPIQETQYF; CDR3nt: TGTGCCAGCAGTATTCCCGGGGGCCCGATACAAGAGACCCAGTACTTC
abundance: many; v_gene: TRBV7-2; j_gene: TRBJ1-2; d_gene: .; CDR3aa: CASSRDGAYGYTF; CDR3nt: TGTGCCAGCAGCCGGGACGGCGCCTATGGCTACACCTTC
abundance: many; v_gene: TRBV7-3; j_gene: TRBJ2-5; d_gene: .; CDR3aa: CASSLSRGGRETQYF; CDR3nt: TGTGCCAGCAGCTTAAGTCGTGGGGGTAGGGAGACCCAGTACTTC
abundance: .; v_gene: TRBV20-1; j_gene: TRBJ2-1; d_gene: .; CDR3aa: CSARDLLTSSYNEQFF; CDR3nt: TGCAGTGCTAGAGATCTCCTAACGAGCTCCTACAATGAGCAGTTCTTC
abundance: many; v_gene: TRBV2; j_gene: TRBJ1-5; d_gene: .; CDR3aa: CASSAGPPASNQPQHF; CDR3nt: TGTGCCAGCAGTGCCGGACCCCCAGCGAGCAATCAGCCCCAGCATTTT
abundance: few; v_gene: TRBV7-3; j_gene: TRBJ1-1; d_gene: .; CDR3aa: CASSLNSVGGAEAFF; CDR3nt: TGTGCCAGCAGCTTAAATTCCGTGGGGGGAGCTGAAGCTTTCTTT
abundance: few; v_gene: TRBV6-2/TRBV6-3; j_gene: TRBJ2-7; d_gene: TRBD1; CDR3aa: CASSYGGTGGDEQYF; CDR3nt: TGTGCCAGCAGTTACGGTGGGACAGGGGGAGACGAGCAGTACTTC
abundance: .; v_gene: TRBV20-1; j_gene: TRBJ1-1; d_gene: .; CDR3aa: CSARPRDGRSTEAFF; CDR3nt: TGCAGTGCTAGGCCAAGGGACGGTAGGAGCACTGAAGCTTTCTTT
abundance: many; v_gene: TRBV7-9; j_gene: TRBJ1-5; d_gene: .; CDR3aa: CASSLEGSNQPQHF; CDR3nt: TGTGCCAGCAGCTTAGAGGGGTCTAATCAGCCCCAGCATTTT
abundance: few; v_gene: TRBV20-1; j_gene: TRBJ1-4; d_gene: .; CDR3aa: CSARDGRDIGHEKLFF; CDR3nt: TGCAGTGCTAGAGATGGCCGGGACATAGGGCATGAAAAACTGTTTTTT
abundance: many; v_gene: TRBV7-2; j_gene: TRBJ1-1; d_gene: .; CDR3aa: CASSLVGGGQNEAFF; CDR3nt: TGTGCCAGCAGCTTAGTGGGGGGGGGGCAGAATGAAGCTTTCTTT
abundance: many; v_gene: TRBV7-2; j_gene: TRBJ1-3; d_gene: .; CDR3aa: CASSNPPQGSSAGNTIYF; CDR3nt: TGTGCCAGCAGCAACCCTCCCCAGGGATCAAGTGCTGGAAACACCATATATTTT
abundance: few; v_gene: TRBV7-3; j_gene: TRBJ2-6; d_gene: TRBD1; CDR3aa: CASSSTGGGGANVLTF; CDR3nt: TGTGCCAGCAGCTCGACAGGGGGGGGGGGGGCCAACGTCCTGACTTTC
abundance: few; v_gene: TRBV28; j_gene: TRBJ2-2; d_gene: TRBD2; CDR3aa: CASSAHSSGSTGELFF; CDR3nt: TGTGCCAGCAGCGCCCATTCTAGCGGGAGTACCGGGGAGCTGTTTTTT
abundance: .; v_gene: TRBV2; j_gene: TRBJ2-3; d_gene: .; CDR3aa: CASKSGHGFTDTQYF; CDR3nt: TGTGCCAGCAAATCCGGCCACGGGTTCACAGATACGCAGTATTTT
abundance: .; v_gene: TRBV2; j_gene: TRBJ2-1; d_gene: TRBD1; CDR3aa: CASSDRTGAYNEQFF; CDR3nt: TGTGCCAGCAGCGACCGGACAGGGGCCTACAATGAGCAGTTCTTC
abundance: many; v_gene: TRBV6-2/TRBV6-3; j_gene: TRBJ2-7; d_gene: .; CDR3aa: CASRTTGTGEQYF; CDR3nt: TGTGCCAGCAGAACCACAGGGACGGGTGAGCAGTACTTC
abundance: few; v_gene: TRBV7-3; j_gene: TRBJ2-7; d_gene: .; CDR3aa: CASSFRGAYEQYF; CDR3nt: TGTGCCAGCAGCTTTAGAGGTGCCTACGAGCAGTACTTC
abundance: many; v_gene: TRBV7-2; j_gene: TRBJ2-7; d_gene: .; CDR3aa: CASSLASRNEQYF; CDR3nt: TGTGCCAGCAGCTTAGCCAGCCGGAACGAGCAGTACTTC
abundance: many; v_gene: TRBV7-2; j_gene: TRBJ2-7; d_gene: .; CDR3aa: CASSLAGGSTYEQYF; CDR3nt: TGTGCCAGCAGCTTAGCCGGGGGTTCAACCTACGAGCAGTACTTC
abundance: .; v_gene: TRBV4-3; j_gene: TRBJ2-7; d_gene: TRBD2; CDR3aa: CASSQDPSGGRAYEQYF; CDR3nt: TGCGCCAGCAGCCAAGATCCCTCCGGCGGGAGGGCCTACGAGCAGTACTTC